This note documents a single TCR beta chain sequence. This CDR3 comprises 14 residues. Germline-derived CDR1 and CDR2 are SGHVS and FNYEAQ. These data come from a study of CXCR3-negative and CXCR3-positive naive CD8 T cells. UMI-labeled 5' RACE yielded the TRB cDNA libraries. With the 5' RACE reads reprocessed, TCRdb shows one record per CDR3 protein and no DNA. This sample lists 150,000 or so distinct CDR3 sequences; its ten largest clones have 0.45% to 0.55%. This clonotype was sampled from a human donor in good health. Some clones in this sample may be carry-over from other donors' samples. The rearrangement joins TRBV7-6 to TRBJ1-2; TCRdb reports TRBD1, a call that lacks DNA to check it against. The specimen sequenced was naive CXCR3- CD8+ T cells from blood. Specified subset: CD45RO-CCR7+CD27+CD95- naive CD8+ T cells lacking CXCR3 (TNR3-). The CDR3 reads CASSPRTGGDGYTF.